This record concerns one T cell receptor beta chain sequence. Repertoires were generated with immunoSEQ multiplex PCR, while TCRdb's copy carries only in-frame clones and drops some. The sample yields 250,000 to 350,000 clones, about 87% seen once. This CDR3 region has 13 residues. With 1 base removed from V and 6 bases from J, the gap between germline ends came to 10 bases. Germline lookup yields CDR1 LGHDT and CDR2 YNNKEL (reference sequence). The data were obtained in a study of blood T cell repertoires in COVID-19. Study background: In each case, the material was cDNA or gDNA derived from T cells, B-cell-depleted T cells, or PBMCs.

This chain connects TRBV3-1 (or the pseudogene TRBV3-2) to TRBJ2-7, with D possibly being TRBD2 (6 bases). Input material: peripheral blood. This receptor was taken from a woman aged 45-65 years with COVID-19, enrolled during active disease. This CDR3 is CASSQGSGSEQYF. As DNA, the CDR3 is TGTGCCAGCAGCCAAGGGTCCGGGAGCGAGCAGTACTTC.